The clone carrying this TCR beta chain was seen a few times. Its antigen is undetermined. RNA transcripts yielded amplified TCR beta CDR3 regions. TCR CDR3 underwent first-round RT-PCR with the HTBI primer set. TCRdb processed the multiplex PCR reads anew with MiXCR; each CDR3 protein has one entry. Of 500,000 to 800,000 distinct CDR3 sequences in the sample, approximately 15% were seen once. With 0 bases removed from V and 8 bases from J, the gap between germline ends came to 21 bases. The CDR3 contains 17 residues. Germline V gene data show CDR1 as MGHRA and CDR2 as YSYEKL. The data were obtained in a study of T cells in Graves' hyperthyroidism and ophthalmopathy. Study at large: At the time of initial diagnosis and before any treatment, peripheral blood was collected.

Study results and limitations: Ophthalmopathy onset followed model prediction by a median approximately 7 months.

Pregnant or lactating patients were excluded, as were those with uncontrolled infection or other autoimmune disease. This TCR came from a woman between 45 and 65 years old with Graves' ophthalmopathy. This sequence joins TRBV4-1 and TRBJ2-3, with D maybe TRBD2 (6 bases). The sample consisted of blood. CDR3 nucleotides: TGCGCCAGCAGCCAAGATCGGGAGACTACGATCAGAACTACGCAGTATTTT. It translates to CASSQDRETTIRTTQYF.